This T cell receptor (beta chain) derives from a study of beta chain features in type 1 diabetes. Whole-study findings and limits: Fewer insertions but more deletions were seen at VDJ junctions in type 1 diabetes patients. Reads derived from cDNA could over-represent cells showing high TCR expression. For patients, the naive, central memory and Treg TCRB repertoires appeared more alike than for healthy donors. Among patients with Type 1 diabetes, TCRB CDR3s were moderately but significantly shorter in every one of the four CD4+ subsets.

This clone was observed a handful of times. Its matching antigen is unknown. Investigators reverse transcribed all isolated RNA, so they sequenced expressed TCRB transcripts. Using immunoSEQ multiplex PCR, the repertoire was profiled, and TCRdb retains in-frame clones only, with some absent. The data hold under 850,000 clones, with about an eighth observed a single time. The sample taken for sequencing was naive CD4+ T cells from blood. This TCR was recovered from a young man with type 1 diabetes.

In nucleotides, the CDR3 is TGTGCCAGCAGCCCTTCCGATCAGGGCCCGGTCTGGACCAACGTCCTGACTTTC. This codes for CASSPSDQGPVWTNVLTF. The rearrangement joins TRBV7-3 to TRBJ2-6, with D possibly being TRBD1 (5 bases). Trimming took off 5 bases at V and 8 bases at J, with 25 bases between the two ends. The CDR3 length is 18 residues. The germline gives CDR1 SGHTA, CDR2 FQGTGA.